These 22 T cell receptor beta chains share one sample of origin, sequenced in a study of blood T cell repertoires in COVID-19 (dated by TCRdb to 2020 to 2022). Library preparation was by the immunoSEQ multiplex PCR assay. Entries here come from immuneACCESS through TCRdb and include only in-frame sequences with V and J called. Some clones fail to appear in such tables; in the studies checked, an unresolved V gene covers under half of the shortfall, and the cause of the remainder is unknown. In this sample the table shows around 150,000 clones, 85% of which occur a single time. The ten top clones hold 2.5% to 4% of the sample. Sequencing was done on a sample of peripheral blood. The receptors shown here come from a human donor with acute or convalescent COVID-19. The donor label of this sample is uncertain.

The chain carries TRBV7-9 and TRBJ1-1; D is possibly TRBD1 (6 bases). Trimming shortened V by 4 bases and J by 3 bases, and 12 bases separated the two germline ends. The CDR3 spans 14 residues. CDR1 and CDR2 (germline): SEHNR, FQNEAQ (reference sequence). For the CDR3, the DNA is TGTGCCAGCAGCTCCAGGGGCAGGGACACTGAAGCTTTCTTT. This translates into CASSSRGRDTEAFF.

The chain links TRBV7-9 to TRBJ2-2, with a weak D call TRBD1 (5 bases). The CDR3 loop spans 15 amino acids. V lost 1 base and J lost 9, with 15 bases in between. Looked up from germline, CDR1 is SEHNR and CDR2 is FQNEAQ (reference sequence). CDR3 sequence: CASSLGAGNERELFF. The CDR3, as DNA: TGTGCCAGCAGCTTAGGCGCAGGGAATGAGCGGGAGCTGTTTTTT.

In this sample, this clone turned up a few times. V gene TRBV7-9 combines with J gene TRBJ2-3; possible D gene TRBD2, 5 bases. V lost 3 bases to trimming and J lost 2 bases, with 12 bases between them. This CDR3 comprises 15 residues. CDR1 is SEHNR, CDR2 FQNEAQ, per germline (reference sequence). CDR3 sequence: CASSFSSGYTDTQYF. The CDR3 region has the DNA TGTGCCAGCAGCTTCTCATCGGGATACACAGATACGCAGTATTTT.

The chain uses TRBV28 and TRBJ1-3, with 7 bases aligning to TRBD1. The germline V gene has CDR1 MDHEN and CDR2 SYDVKM. The junction had 9 bases not matched to a gene; V was cut back by 8 bases and J by 2 bases. The CDR3 is 15 amino acids. The CDR3 DNA sequence: TGTGCCAGCTACTTGACGGGGACAGCTGGAAACACCATATATTTT. The encoded protein is CASYLTGTAGNTIYF.

V gene TRBV19 combines with J gene TRBJ1-1; 8 bases fit TRBD1. The CDR3 sequence is 15 residues long. V shed 4 bases and J 1 base; nucleotides not matched to a gene: 5. The germline V gene encodes CDR1 LNHDA and CDR2 SQIVND (reference sequence). This chain's CDR3 is CASSTGDRRNTEAFF. CDR3 coding DNA: TGTGCCAGTAGTACAGGGGACAGGCGGAACACTGAAGCTTTCTTT.

The chain carries TRBV7-2 and TRBJ2-2; 9 bases are a match to TRBD2. The V and J ends lost 6 bases and 7 bases, in that order; junction bases with no gene match: 6. This CDR3 comprises 14 residues. From germline, CDR1 is SGHTA and CDR2 FQGNSA. The CDR3 protein is CASSPLSGGGELFF. Written as DNA, the CDR3 is TGTGCCAGCAGTCCCCTTAGCGGGGGCGGGGAGCTGTTTTTT.

The chain couples TRBV6-5 to TRBJ1-5; the D gene is possibly TRBD1 (5 bases). CDR3 length: 13 residues. Germline values: CDR1 MNHEY, CDR2 SVGAGI. V lost 6 bases, J lost 3 bases, and 9 bases lay in between. CDR3 residues: CASRWDYNQPQHF. For the CDR3, the DNA is TGTGCCAGCAGATGGGACTACAATCAGCCCCAGCATTTT.

This chain connects TRBV11-3 to TRBJ2-7; TRBD2 matches at 7 bases. The CDR3 extends over 15 amino acids. CDR1 SGHNT and CDR2 YENEEA come from the germline V gene. J gave up 0 bases and V 4 bases, and 6 bases lay outside the gene matches. This CDR3 is CASSWEGGSSYEQYF. In DNA form, the CDR3 reads TGTGCCAGCAGCTGGGAGGGTGGGAGCTCCTACGAGCAGTACTTC.

The rearrangement links TRBV18 to TRBJ2-5; D is possibly TRBD2 (6 bases). CDR1 is KGHSH, CDR2 LQKENI, per germline. V was clipped by 0 bases and J by 4 bases, with 12 bases between them. The CDR3 length is 15 residues. CDR3 coding DNA: TGTGCCAGCTCACCACCCTCTGCGCGGGGAGAGACCCAGTACTTC. It codes for CASSPPSARGETQYF. The full variable domain, with the rest looked up from reference TRBV18 and TRBJ2-5, is NAGVMQNPRHLVRRRGQEARLRCSPMKGHSHVYWYRQLPEEGLKFMVYLQKENIIDESGMPKERFSAEFPKEGPSILRIQQVVRGDSAAYFCASSPPSARGETQYFGPGTRLLVL.

The J gene is TRBJ2-7, the V gene TRBV6-2 or TRBV6-3; 7 bases are a match to TRBD1. The CDR3 runs to 17 residues. Germline-derived CDR1 and CDR2 are MNHEY and SVGEGT. Trimming cost V 2 bases and J 2 bases; bases outside gene matches: 12. The CDR3 reads CASSYALTGVPAYEQYF. DNA for the CDR3: TGTGCCAGCAGTTACGCCTTAACAGGGGTCCCCGCCTACGAGCAGTACTTC.

The chain recombines TRBV14 with TRBJ2-3; the D is unclear. The CDR3 sequence is 12 residues long. Germline V gene sequence: CDR1 SGHDN, CDR2 FVKESK. V dropped 3 bases and J dropped 6 bases, with 7 bases sitting between them. The chain's CDR3 is CASSQFRDTQYF. CDR3 sequence (DNA): TGTGCCAGCAGCCAGTTCAGGGATACGCAGTATTTT.

The genes are TRBV28 and TRBJ2-3, with TRBD2 identical over 7 bases. The CDR3 runs 18 residues. V dropped 2 bases and J dropped 4; count of bases not matched to a gene: 15. Germline CDR1 and CDR2: MDHEN and SYDVKM. CDR3 sequence reads: CASSLAGRGRSTADTQYF. DNA of the CDR3: TGTGCCAGCAGTTTAGCGGGGCGGGGGAGGAGTACGGCAGATACGCAGTATTTT.

The V call is TRBV10-2, the J call TRBJ1-1; 9 positions agree with TRBD1. Germline V gene sequence: CDR1 WSHSY, CDR2 SAAADI. The CDR3 loop spans 12 amino acids. V dropped 2 bases and J dropped 11; count of bases not matched to a gene: 3. Written as DNA, the CDR3 is TGCGCCAGCAGTGAGCGACAGGGGGAGGCTTTCTTT. Amino acid sequence: CASSERQGEAFF.

The genes are TRBV7-2 and TRBJ2-1; 11 bases are a match to TRBD2. Germline lookup yields CDR1 SGHTA and CDR2 FQGNSA. V gave up 5 bases and J gave up 1 base; unmatched junction bases: 7. The CDR3 totals 17 residues. The CDR3 DNA is TGTGCCAGCAGCCGCACCGGGACTAGCGGATCCTACAATGAGCAGTTCTTC. Amino acids: CASSRTGTSGSYNEQFF. Full variable domain (missing parts from reference TRBV7-2 and TRBJ2-1): GAGVSQSPSNKVTEKGKDVELRCDPISGHTALYWYRQSLGQGLEFLIYFQGNSAPDKSGLPSDRFSAERTGGSVSTLTIQRTQQEDSAVYLCASSRTGTSGSYNEQFFGPGTRLTVL.

This chain connects TRBV2 to TRBJ1-2; D is perhaps TRBD1 (6 bases). Trimming removed 10 bases from V and 1 base from J, with 19 bases in between. The length of the CDR3 is 15 residues. The germline V gene encodes CDR1 SNHLY and CDR2 FYNNEI. The CDR3 bases are TGTGCCACCCCGTGGGCAGGGGATGTTAACTATGGCTACACCTTC. As protein: CATPWAGDVNYGYTF.

This chain links TRBV19 with TRBJ1-4; a weak D match, TRBD1 (6 bases). The V gene lost 3 bases and the J gene lost 1 base, with 12 bases spanning the gap. The CDR3 is made up of 16 amino acids. The V gene's germline CDR1 is LNHDA and CDR2 SQIVND (reference sequence). The DNA for the CDR3 is TGTGCCAGTAGTATTGTGACAGGAGGAACTAATGAAAAACTGTTTTTT. This translates into CASSIVTGGTNEKLFF.

CDR3 protein: CASSAGPREMNTEAFF. For the CDR3, the DNA is TGTGCCAGCAGCGCAGGACCCAGGGAAATGAACACTGAAGCTTTCTTT. The rearrangement uses TRBV9 and TRBJ1-1, with D possibly matching TRBD1 (5 bases). The length of the CDR3 is 16 residues. Trimming removed 3 bases at V and 0 bases at J, with 15 bases between. The germline CDR1 and CDR2 sequences are SGDLS and YYNGEE.

The CDR3 sequence is CASSQENTEAFF. The CDR3 DNA follows: TGTGCCAGCAGTCAGGAGAACACTGAAGCTTTCTTT. The V call is TRBV28, the J call TRBJ1-1, with D unresolved. Germline V gene sequence: CDR1 MDHEN, CDR2 SYDVKM. CDR3 length equals 12 residues. Trimming removed 5 bases at V and 1 base at J, with 5 bases between.

The rearrangement uses TRBV3-1 (or the pseudogene TRBV3-2) and TRBJ2-3; 7 nucleotides match TRBD1. Trimming at V came to 3 bases and at J to 1 base, leaving 4 bases not matched to a gene. The germline V gene encodes CDR1 LGHDT and CDR2 YNNKEL (reference sequence). The CDR3 sequence is 15 residues long. The CDR3 coding sequence is TGTGCCAGCAGCCAGACAGGGTGGGGCACAGATACGCAGTATTTT. Translating gives CASSQTGWGTDTQYF.

The V gene is TRBV6-5, the J gene TRBJ1-4, with D uncertain. V gave up 0 bases and J gave up 7 bases, with 6 bases separating them. CDR3 length: 13 residues. Germline V lookup: CDR1 MNHEY, CDR2 SVGAGI. CDR3 amino acids: CASSYSRIEKLFF. DNA for the CDR3: TGTGCCAGCAGTTACTCGAGGATTGAAAAACTGTTTTTT.

The chain has TRBV3-1 (or the pseudogene TRBV3-2) and TRBJ1-1; a weak D match, TRBD1 (5 bases). CDR3 size: 13 residues. The V end lost 1 base, the J end lost 4 bases, and 7 bases lay between the germline ends. Germline V gives CDR1 LGHDT, CDR2 YNNKEL (reference sequence). In DNA, the CDR3 is TGTGCCAGCAGCCAAGGGGGGGGCACTGAAGCTTTCTTT. It translates to CASSQGGGTEAFF.

Comment on this clone: The same CDR3 also results from other DNA sequences found in this sample. This chain's CDR3 is CASSQVPGQGMNTEAFF. As DNA, the CDR3 is TGCGCCAGCAGCCAAGTTCCGGGACAGGGGATGAACACTGAAGCTTTCTTT. The chain links TRBV4-1 to TRBJ1-1; 10 positions agree with TRBD1. This CDR3 has 17 residues. The germline V gene encodes CDR1 MGHRA and CDR2 YSYEKL. The junction had 5 bases not matched to a gene; V was cut back by 1 base and J by 0 bases.